Shown below are 4 T cell receptor beta chains from a single sample sequenced in a study of cytomegalovirus exposure and HLA in healthy donors (dated by TCRdb to about 2017). The library was made by the immunoSEQ multiplex PCR assay. For the multiplex PCR, a mixture combining 60 forward primers for TCR Vbeta segments and 13 reverse primers for TCR Jbeta segments was used. TCRdb's version of the immuneACCESS table is confined to in-frame rearrangements and falls short of the full clone set. An unresolved V gene accounts for under half of the shortfall where checked; the remainder is of unknown origin. Within this sample are about 210,000 clones, with roughly four fifths of them counted one time only. In total, the top ten clones hold more than 8.5% of the sample. The sequenced sample was PBMCs. These receptors originate from a woman aged 45-65 years in good health and CMV-seropositive.

CDR3 in DNA: TGCGCCAGCAGCGCCCTGAGGCTTGATGAGCAGTTCTTC. This codes for CASSALRLDEQFF. This chain links TRBV5-1 with TRBJ2-1, with unresolved D. The CDR3 is 13 amino acids. V lost 4 bases, J lost 8 bases, and 13 bases lay in between. The V gene's germline CDR1 is SGHRS and CDR2 YFSETQ. The full variable domain, with the rest looked up from reference TRBV5-1 and TRBJ2-1, is KAGVTQTPRYLIKTRGQQVTLSCSPISGHRSVSWYQQTPGQGLQFLFEYFSETQRNKGNFPGRFSGRQFSNSRSEMNVSTLELGDSALYLCASSALRLDEQFFGPGTRLTVL.

For the CDR3, the DNA is TGTGCCAGCAGCGCTGGACAGGGGTTGGGGTACGAGCAGTACTTC. Translated: CASSAGQGLGYEQYF. V is TRBV9 and J is TRBJ2-7, with 9 bases aligning to TRBD1. The CDR3 runs 15 residues. Trimming cost V 3 bases and J 4 bases; bases outside gene matches: 8. CDR1 and CDR2 from the germline V gene are SGDLS and YYNGEE. The entire variable domain, with the rest obtained from reference TRBV9 and TRBJ2-7, is as follows: DSGVTQTPKHLITATGQRVTLRCSPRSGDLSVYWYQQSLDQGLQFLIQYYNGEERAKGNILERFSAQQFPDLHSELNLSSLELGDSALYFCASSAGQGLGYEQYFGPGTRLTVT.

The genes are TRBV9 and TRBJ2-7; no clear D gene. Germline V CDR1 and CDR2: SGDLS, YYNGEE. Deletions cut 2 bases from V and 0 bases from J, with 9 bases between. The CDR3 runs to 14 residues. This CDR3 reads CASSVGSISYEQYF. The CDR3 coding sequence is TGTGCCAGCAGCGTCGGGTCCATCTCCTACGAGCAGTACTTC. Complete variable domain (other parts from reference TRBV9 and TRBJ2-7): DSGVTQTPKHLITATGQRVTLRCSPRSGDLSVYWYQQSLDQGLQFLIQYYNGEERAKGNILERFSAQQFPDLHSELNLSSLELGDSALYFCASSVGSISYEQYFGPGTRLTVT.

The chain carries TRBV5-1 and TRBJ1-6; D is undetermined. There are 16 residues in the CDR3. Germline V lookup: CDR1 SGHRS, CDR2 YFSETQ. The V end lost 8 bases, the J end lost 4 bases, and 19 bases lay between the germline ends. The CDR3 DNA is TGCGCCAGTAGAGCCCAACCGGGAATTTATAATTCACCCCTCCACTTT. Amino acid sequence: CASRAQPGIYNSPLHF.